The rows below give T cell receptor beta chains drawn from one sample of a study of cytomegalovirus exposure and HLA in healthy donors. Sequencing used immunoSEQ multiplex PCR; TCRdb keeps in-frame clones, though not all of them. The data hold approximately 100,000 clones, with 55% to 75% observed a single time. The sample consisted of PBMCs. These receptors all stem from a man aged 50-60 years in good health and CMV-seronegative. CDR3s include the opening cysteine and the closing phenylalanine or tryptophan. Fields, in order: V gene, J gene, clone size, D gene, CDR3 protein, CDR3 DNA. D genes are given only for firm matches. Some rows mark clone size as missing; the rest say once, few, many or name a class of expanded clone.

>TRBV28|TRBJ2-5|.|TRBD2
CASSHRLAGGRETQYF
TGTGCCAGCAGCCACCGACTAGCGGGGGGAAGGGAGACCCAGTACTTC
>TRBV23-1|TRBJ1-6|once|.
CASSNREQDSPLHF
TGCGCCAGCAGCAACCGGGAGCAAGATTCACCCCTCCACTTT
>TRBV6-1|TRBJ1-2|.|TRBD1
CASTERDSVYYGYTF
TGTGCCAGCACCGAACGGGACAGCGTTTACTATGGCTACACCTTC
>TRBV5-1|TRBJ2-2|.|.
CASSWRATGELFF
TGCGCCAGCAGCTGGAGGGCCACCGGGGAGCTGTTTTTT
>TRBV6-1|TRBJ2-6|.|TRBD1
CASSERTGQGGVGANVLTF
TGTGCCAGCAGTGAACGAACGGGACAGGGAGGTGTTGGGGCCAACGTCCTGACTTTC
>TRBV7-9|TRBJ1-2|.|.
CASRLWWAGYGYTF
TGTGCCAGCAGACTGTGGTGGGCGGGGTATGGCTACACCTTC
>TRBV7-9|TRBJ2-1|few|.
CASSLATEYNEQFF
TGTGCCAGCAGCTTAGCAACAGAATACAATGAGCAGTTCTTC
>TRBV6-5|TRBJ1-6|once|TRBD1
CASAGQGNSPLHF
TGTGCCAGTGCGGGACAGGGGAATTCACCCCTCCACTTT
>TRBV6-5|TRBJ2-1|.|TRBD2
CASSPGLGRKQFF
TGTGCCAGCAGTCCGGGACTAGGAAGAAAGCAGTTCTTC
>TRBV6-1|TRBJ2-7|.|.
CASSTPSELDYEQYF
TGTGCCAGCAGCACTCCTAGTGAATTGGACTACGAGCAGTACTTC
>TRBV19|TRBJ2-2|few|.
CASSEGRAVRELFF
TGTGCCAGTAGTGAAGGGCGGGCCGTTCGGGAGCTGTTTTTT
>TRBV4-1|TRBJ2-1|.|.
CASSQDLSAFSYNEQFF
TGCGCCAGCAGCCAAGATCTAAGCGCATTTTCCTACAATGAGCAGTTCTTC
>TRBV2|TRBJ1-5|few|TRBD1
CASSVRRQGGQPQHF
TGTGCCAGCAGTGTGAGGAGACAGGGGGGCCAGCCCCAGCATTTT
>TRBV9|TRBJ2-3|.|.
CASSVGDFTDTQYF
TGTGCCAGCAGCGTAGGGGACTTCACAGATACGCAGTATTTT
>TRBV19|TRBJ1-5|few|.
CASTRGGNQPQHF
TGTGCCAGTACCCGGGGGGGAAATCAGCCCCAGCATTTT
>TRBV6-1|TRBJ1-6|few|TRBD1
CASSEAGQGNSPLHF
TGTGCCAGCAGTGAAGCGGGACAGGGGAATTCACCCCTCCACTTT
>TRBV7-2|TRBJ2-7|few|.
CASSWGGHDYEQYF
TGTGCCAGCAGCTGGGGGGGGCATGACTACGAGCAGTACTTC
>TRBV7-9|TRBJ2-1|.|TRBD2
CASSLASGTSIYNEQFF
TGTGCCAGCAGCTTAGCATCCGGGACTAGTATCTACAATGAGCAGTTCTTC